Shown below are 10 T cell receptor beta chains from a single sample sequenced in a study of PD-1 blockade in mismatch repair-deficient tumors. Only in-frame clones appear in the TCRdb table, and some are missing; sequencing was by immunoSEQ multiplex PCR. This sample has about 110,000 clones, with about 83% found just once. Sequencing used peripheral blood, obtained more than 58 weeks after starting pembrolizumab. The receptor set was obtained from an adult with mismatch repair-deficient cancer.

This chain joins TRBV5-8 and TRBJ1-5; D not certain. The CDR3 covers 14 residues. The V end lost 6 bases, the J end lost 0 bases, and 10 bases lay between the germline ends. Looked up from germline, CDR1 is SGHTS and CDR2 is YDEGEE. Here the CDR3 reads CASMKGSSNQPQHF. Here the CDR3 DNA reads TGTGCCAGCATGAAGGGCAGTAGCAATCAGCCCCAGCATTTT.

In its sample, this clone was seen a few times. The chain uses TRBV6-5 and TRBJ1-2, with a possible D match to TRBD1 (5 bases). Germline CDR1 is MNHEY and CDR2 is SVGAGI. Trimming left V 7 bases short and J 6 bases short, with 12 bases between. The CDR3 is 12 residues long. As DNA, the CDR3 is TGTGCCAGCAATCACGGGGGAGATGGCTACACCTTC. As protein: CASNHGGDGYTF.

The gene calls are TRBV6-5 and TRBJ1-1; possibly TRBD1 for D (6 bases). This CDR3 is built from 13 residues. V shed 5 bases and J shed 3 bases, with 10 bases lying between them. From germline, CDR1 is MNHEY and CDR2 SVGAGI. CDR3 in amino acids: CASSPDRYTEAFF. CDR3 bases: TGTGCCAGCAGTCCGGACAGATACACTGAAGCTTTCTTT.

This clone was picked up a small number of times. This CDR3 reads CASSLAGFQPQHF. The CDR3 nucleotides are TGTGCCAGCAGCTTAGCGGGTTTTCAGCCCCAGCATTTT. The J gene is TRBJ1-5, the V gene TRBV7-8, with D uncertain. Per the germline V gene, CDR1 is SGHVS and CDR2 is FQNEAQ. V lost 0 bases and J lost 6, with 6 bases in between. This CDR3 is 13 amino acids long.

The chain is built from TRBV21-1 and TRBJ2-1; TRBD2, the D gene given by the table, was not confirmed from the DNA. TRBV21-1 is a pseudogene locus. The CDR3 has 15 residues. In DNA form, the CDR3 reads TGTGCCAGCAGCGCTACTAGCGGGAGGAATAATGAGCAGTTCTTC. Translation gives CASSATSGRNNEQFF.

The V and J genes are TRBV5-4 and TRBJ2-7; 7 bases agree with TRBD2. The ends lost 4 bases at V and 3 bases at J; junction bases unmatched: 7. The CDR3 extends over 14 amino acids. The germline CDR1 and CDR2 sequences are SGHNT and YYREEE (reference sequence). CDR3 bases: TGTGCCAGCAGCGGGGCTACTAGCGACTACGAGCAGTACTTC. It yields the protein CASSGATSDYEQYF.

The chain couples TRBV5-6 to TRBJ1-1; D is possibly TRBD1 (5 bases). Germline V lookup: CDR1 SGHDT, CDR2 YYEEEE. Trimming removed 1 base from V and 5 bases from J, with 12 bases in between. The length of the CDR3 is 14 residues. CDR3 sequence reads: CASSLTNRRTEAFF. As DNA, the CDR3 is TGTGCCAGCAGCTTGACGAACAGGCGTACTGAAGCTTTCTTT.

V gene TRBV6-1 combines with J gene TRBJ2-2, with 7 bases matching TRBD1. There are 14 residues in the CDR3. Germline V gene lookup returns CDR1 MNHNS and CDR2 SASEGT. J gave up 4 bases and V 3 bases, and 2 bases lay outside the gene matches. The CDR3 protein is CASSETGTTGELFF. CDR3 coding DNA: TGTGCCAGCAGTGAGACAGGGACCACCGGGGAGCTGTTTTTT.

This chain connects TRBV7-2 to TRBJ1-2; 11 bases fit TRBD1. The V gene's germline CDR1 is SGHTA and CDR2 FQGNSA. The CDR3 has 14 residues. V gave up 5 bases and J gave up 6 bases; unmatched junction bases: 5. The DNA for the CDR3 is TGTGCCAGCAGCCCAAGGACAGGGGGCCATGGCTACACCTTC. Amino acid sequence: CASSPRTGGHGYTF.

A note on this clone: At the DNA level, this CDR3 is encoded by other sequences in the same sample as well. The chain uses TRBV2 and TRBJ1-2; D is uncertain. CDR3 size: 11 residues. The V and J ends lost 3 bases and 5 bases respectively, with 4 bases between them. Germline CDR1 reads SNHLY; CDR2 reads FYNNEI. The CDR3 protein is CASSEGYGYTF. CDR3 bases: TGTGCCAGCAGTGAGGGTTATGGCTACACCTTC.